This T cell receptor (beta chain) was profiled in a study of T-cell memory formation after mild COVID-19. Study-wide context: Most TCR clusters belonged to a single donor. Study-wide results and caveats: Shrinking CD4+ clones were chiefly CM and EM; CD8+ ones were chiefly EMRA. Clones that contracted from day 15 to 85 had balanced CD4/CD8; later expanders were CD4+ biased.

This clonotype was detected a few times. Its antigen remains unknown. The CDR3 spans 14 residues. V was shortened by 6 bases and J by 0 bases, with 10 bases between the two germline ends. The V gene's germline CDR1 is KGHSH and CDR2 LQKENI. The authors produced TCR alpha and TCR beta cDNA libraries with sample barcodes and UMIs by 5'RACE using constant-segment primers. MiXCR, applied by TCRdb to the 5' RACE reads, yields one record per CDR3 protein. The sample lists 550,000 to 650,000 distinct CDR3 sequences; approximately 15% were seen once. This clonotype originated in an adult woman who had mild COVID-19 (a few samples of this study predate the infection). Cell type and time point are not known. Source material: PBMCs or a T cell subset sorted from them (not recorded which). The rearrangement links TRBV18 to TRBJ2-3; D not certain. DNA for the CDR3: TGTGCCAGCTCCCGTGGACCAAGCACAGATACGCAGTATTTT. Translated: CASSRGPSTDTQYF. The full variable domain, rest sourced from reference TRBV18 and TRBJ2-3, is NAGVMQNPRHLVRRRGQEARLRCSPMKGHSHVYWYRQLPEEGLKFMVYLQKENIIDESGMPKERFSAEFPKEGPSILRIQQVVRGDSAAYFCASSRGPSTDTQYFGPGTRLTVL.